These T cell receptor beta chains were read from a single sample in a study of neurological immune-mediated disorders. TCRdb re-called the 5' RACE reads with MiXCR, one entry per CDR3 protein. The sample records some 100,000 distinct CDR3 sequences, about 13% being singletons. Sequenced material: PBMCs. Receptor source: a female donor with HTLV-1-associated myelopathy (HAM/TSP). The CDR3 runs from the conserved cysteine through the conserved F or W. Each record gives: clone size, V gene, CDR3 length, J gene, D gene, CDR3 protein, CDR3 DNA. The D gene is left open where the match is weak. Clone size is given for some rows only: seen once, a few or many times, or a class if the clone is expanded.

>many|TRBV20-1|13|TRBJ2-3|NA
CSARPTVGDTQYF
TGCAGTGCTAGACCGACCGTCGGGGATACGCAGTATTTT
>many|TRBV5-5|13|TRBJ2-5|TRBD1
CASSFDREETQYF
TGTGCCAGCAGCTTTGACAGGGAAGAGACCCAGTACTTC
>many|TRBV3-1|15|TRBJ2-5|TRBD1
CASSQETGLGETQYF
TGTGCCAGCAGCCAAGAGACAGGGTTGGGAGAGACCCAGTACTTC
>many|TRBV5-1|15|TRBJ2-3|TRBD2
CASSSSGSSTDTQYF
TGCGCCAGCAGCTCTAGCGGATCTAGCACAGATACGCAGTATTTT
>once|TRBV5-1|11|TRBJ2-1|NA
CASSLVSEQFF
TGCGCCAGCAGCTTGGTGAGTGAGCAGTTCTTC
>NA|TRBV7-9|16|TRBJ2-4|NA
CASSLVSWGAQNIQYF
TGTGCCAGCAGCTTAGTCTCGTGGGGCGCGCAAAACATTCAGTACTTC
>NA|TRBV10-3|13|TRBJ2-1|TRBD1
CAIRPGQNNEQFF
TGTGCCATCAGACCGGGACAGAACAATGAGCAGTTCTTC
>NA|TRBV30|14|TRBJ1-2|NA
CAWRETANPYGYTF
TGTGCCTGGAGGGAGACAGCTAACCCTTATGGCTACACCTTC
>many|TRBV18|15|TRBJ2-4|TRBD1
CASSPDRIAKNIQYF
TGTGCCAGCTCCCCGGACAGGATAGCCAAAAACATTCAGTACTTC
>many|TRBV7-2|14|TRBJ2-3|TRBD2
CASSLAALADTQYF
TGTGCCAGCAGCTTAGCCGCACTAGCGGATACGCAGTATTTT
>NA|TRBV24-1|16|TRBJ2-1|TRBD1
CATSDSGTGSLWAQFF
TGTGCCACCAGTGATTCCGGGACAGGGTCCTTATGGGCGCAGTTCTTC
>many|TRBV28|16|TRBJ2-7|NA
CASSLSLRGAGYEQYF
TGTGCCAGCAGTTTATCCCTCAGGGGGGCTGGCTACGAGCAGTACTTC
>many|TRBV5-1|12|TRBJ1-1|TRBD1
CASSEQGTEAFF
TGCGCCAGCAGCGAACAGGGGACTGAAGCTTTCTTT
>many|TRBV5-1|15|TRBJ2-1|NA
CASSREGSSYNEQFF
TGCGCCAGCAGCCGCGAAGGGAGCTCCTACAATGAGCAGTTCTTC
>many|TRBV4-1|15|TRBJ1-5|NA
CASSPSSGDNQPQHF
TGCGCCAGCAGCCCCAGTTCAGGGGACAATCAGCCCCAGCATTTT
>many|TRBV5-1|16|TRBJ1-2|TRBD1
CASSSGDGTGKDGYTF
TGCGCCAGCAGCTCGGGGGATGGGACAGGGAAGGATGGCTACACCTTC
>many|TRBV27|13|TRBJ1-2|NA
CASSFRSAYGYTF
TGTGCCAGCAGTTTTAGATCCGCCTATGGCTACACCTTC
>many|TRBV7-2|17|TRBJ2-2|NA
CASSLRGSPTNTGELFF
TGTGCCAGCAGCTTACGGGGGTCCCCTACCAACACCGGGGAGCTGTTTTTT
>many|TRBV11-3|15|TRBJ2-1|NA
CASSLGSQTYNEQFF
TGTGCCAGCAGCTTAGGGTCCCAGACCTACAATGAGCAGTTCTTC
>many|TRBV4-1|13|TRBJ2-7|TRBD1
CASSQGDSYEQYF
TGCGCCAGCAGCCAAGGGGACAGTTACGAGCAGTACTTC
>many|TRBV24-1|17|TRBJ2-3|TRBD1
CATSEFWTGSDTDTQYF
TGTGCCACCAGTGAATTTTGGACAGGGTCTGACACAGATACGCAGTATTTT
>NA|TRBV29-1|13|TRBJ2-7|NA
CSVQPGHLYEQYF
TGCAGCGTGCAGCCGGGACATCTCTACGAGCAGTACTTC
>NA|TRBV5-1|16|TRBJ2-3|TRBD2
CASSSLLAGDTDTQYF
TGCGCCAGCAGTTCACTATTAGCGGGGGACACAGATACGCAGTATTTT
>many|TRBV6-4|14|TRBJ2-2|NA
CASSKQIEGGELFF
TGTGCCAGCAGTAAGCAGATCGAGGGCGGGGAGCTGTTTTTT
>many|TRBV20-1|18|TRBJ2-6|NA
CSARRLKARSSGANVLTF
TGCAGTGCTAGAAGGCTGAAGGCGCGGAGCTCTGGGGCCAACGTCCTGACTTTC
>many|TRBV10-1|15|TRBJ2-2|TRBD1
CASSVKGTGTGELFF
TGCGCCAGCAGTGTTAAAGGGACAGGGACCGGGGAGCTGTTTTTT
>many|TRBV20-1|15|TRBJ2-1|TRBD2
CSARAGTSFGNEQFF
TGCAGTGCTAGAGCCGGGACTAGCTTCGGCAATGAGCAGTTCTTC
>many|TRBV12-3/TRBV12-4|14|TRBJ2-3|TRBD2
CASTSGAPPDTQYF
TGTGCCAGCACTAGCGGGGCGCCCCCAGATACGCAGTATTTT
>many|TRBV5-1|13|TRBJ1-1|NA
CASRRSEGTEAFF
TGCGCCAGCAGGCGCAGCGAGGGTACTGAAGCTTTCTTT
>many|TRBV15|15|TRBJ1-4|NA
CATSRGTGSNEKLFF
TGTGCCACCAGCAGAGGAACAGGCTCTAATGAAAAACTGTTTTTT
>many|TRBV5-5|15|TRBJ2-7|TRBD1
CASSRGQGIYYEQYF
TGTGCCAGCAGCCGGGGACAGGGAATTTACTACGAGCAGTACTTC
>NA|TRBV5-1|15|TRBJ2-1|NA
CASSFEGFSYNEQFF
TGCGCCAGCAGCTTTGAGGGGTTCTCCTACAATGAGCAGTTCTTC
>few|TRBV5-1|15|TRBJ2-5|NA
CASSLSLGVQETQYF
TGCGCCAGCAGCTTGAGTTTGGGTGTACAAGAGACCCAGTACTTC
>NA|TRBV12-3/TRBV12-4|12|TRBJ2-2|NA
CASSYGTGELFF
TGTGCCAGCAGTTACGGAACCGGGGAGCTGTTTTTT
>many|TRBV5-1|15|TRBJ2-5|TRBD2
CASSLTTSGQETQYF
TGCGCCAGCAGCTTAACGACTAGCGGACAAGAGACCCAGTACTTC
>many|TRBV15|15|TRBJ2-2|TRBD2
CATSRTGRDTGELFF
TGTGCCACCAGCAGAACGGGGAGGGACACCGGGGAGCTGTTTTTT
>many|TRBV2|13|TRBJ2-3|NA
CASSQTRPDTQYF
TGTGCCAGCAGTCAGACTAGACCAGATACGCAGTATTTT
>many|TRBV6-2/TRBV6-3|11|TRBJ2-7|NA
CASSGGTEQYF
TGTGCCAGCAGTGGAGGTACCGAGCAGTACTTC
>many|TRBV5-5|15|TRBJ2-5|NA
CASSQKGEYQETQYF
TGTGCCAGCAGCCAAAAGGGGGAGTATCAAGAGACCCAGTACTTC
>NA|TRBV4-1|15|TRBJ1-1|NA
CASSQDYERILGAFF
TGCGCCAGCAGCCAAGATTACGAACGGATCCTGGGAGCTTTCTTT
>many|TRBV10-3|13|TRBJ2-7|NA
CAISDVASYEQYF
TGTGCCATCAGTGATGTTGCCTCCTACGAGCAGTACTTC
>many|TRBV4-1|15|TRBJ2-5|TRBD1
CASSQPAQGAETQYF
TGCGCCAGCAGCCAGCCAGCACAGGGGGCAGAGACCCAGTACTTC
>many|TRBV6-1|12|TRBJ1-4|NA
CASRGGVEKLFF
TGTGCCAGCAGGGGAGGGGTCGAAAAACTGTTTTTT
>many|TRBV27|14|TRBJ2-6|NA
CASRKNSGANVLTF
TGTGCCAGCAGAAAGAACTCTGGGGCCAACGTCCTGACTTTC
>many|TRBV7-9|14|TRBJ2-5|TRBD2
CASSYVSGGLPQYF
TGTGCCAGCAGCTACGTTAGCGGGGGCCTCCCACAGTACTTC
>many|TRBV12-3/TRBV12-4|14|TRBJ2-5|NA
CASSFGAGRETQYF
TGTGCCAGCAGCTTTGGGGCAGGTCGAGAGACCCAGTACTTC
>many|TRBV25-1|13|TRBJ2-6|NA
CASSSPGANVLTF
TGTGCCAGCTCTAGCCCTGGGGCCAACGTCCTGACTTTC
>many|TRBV7-9|15|TRBJ2-7|NA
CASSELEDNSYEQYF
TGTGCCAGCAGCGAATTAGAGGACAACTCCTACGAGCAGTACTTC
>few|TRBV18|13|TRBJ1-1|NA
CASSPGAATEAFF
TGTGCCAGCTCACCAGGGGCGGCCACTGAAGCTTTCTTT
>many|TRBV5-1|16|TRBJ1-6|NA
CASSLAEGGSSSPLHF
TGCGCCAGCAGCTTGGCCGAGGGGGGTTCGAGTTCACCCCTCCACTTT
>NA|TRBV9|15|TRBJ2-1|NA
CASSVSSGAINEQFF
TGTGCCAGCAGCGTATCGTCGGGGGCCATCAATGAGCAGTTCTTC